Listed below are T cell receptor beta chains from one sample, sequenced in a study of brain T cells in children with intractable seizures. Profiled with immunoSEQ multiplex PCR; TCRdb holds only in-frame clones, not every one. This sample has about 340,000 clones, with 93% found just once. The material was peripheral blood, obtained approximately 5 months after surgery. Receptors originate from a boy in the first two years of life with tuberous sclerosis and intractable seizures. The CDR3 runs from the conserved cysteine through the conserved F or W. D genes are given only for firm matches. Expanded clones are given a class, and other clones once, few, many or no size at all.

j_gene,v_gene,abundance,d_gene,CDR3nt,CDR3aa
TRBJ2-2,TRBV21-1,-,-,TGTGCCAGCAGGGGGGACACCGGGGAGCTGTTTTTT,CASRGDTGELFF
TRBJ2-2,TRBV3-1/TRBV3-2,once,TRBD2,TGTGCCAGCAGCCAAGAGGGTAGCGGGAGGAGGCTGTTTTTT,CASSQEGSGRRLFF
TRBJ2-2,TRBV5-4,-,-,TGTGCCACCAATAGACACGGACTAAACACCGGGGAGCTGTTTTTT,CATNRHGLNTGELFF
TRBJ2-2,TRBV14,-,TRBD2,TGTGCCAGCAGCCAAAGGCCTAGCGGGTTCCGGGGAGCTGTTTTT,CASSQRPSGFRGAVF
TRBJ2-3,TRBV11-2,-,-,TGTGCCAGCAGCTTAGTTCGCACAGATACGCAGTATTTT,CASSLVRTDTQYF
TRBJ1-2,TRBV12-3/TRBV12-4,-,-,TGTGCCAGCAGTTCCCCAGGGAGAGGCTACACCTTC,CASSSPGRGYTF
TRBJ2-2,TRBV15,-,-,TGTGCCACCAGCAGAGATCTCGGTGGGGGTAGGGAGCTGTTTTTT,CATSRDLGGGRELFF
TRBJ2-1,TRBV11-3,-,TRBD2,TGTGCCAGCGAGACTAGCCTTACCACAAGCTCCTACAATGAGCAGTTCTTC,CASETSLTTSSYNEQFF
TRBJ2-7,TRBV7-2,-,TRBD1,TGTGCCAGCAGCTTAGGGGGGACAGGGGGATTGGGGCAGTACTTC,CASSLGGTGGLGQYF
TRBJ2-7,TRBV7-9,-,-,TGTGCCAGCAGCCCCACCCTCATTTACGAGCAGTACTTC,CASSPTLIYEQYF
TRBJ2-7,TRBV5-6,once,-,TGTGCCAGCAGCTTCCTATCGAGCGACGAGCAGTACTTC,CASSFLSSDEQYF
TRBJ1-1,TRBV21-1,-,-,TGTGCCAGCAGCAAAAAGAGGCCGCGAAGCGAGAACACTGAAGCTTTCTTT,CASSKKRPRSENTEAFF
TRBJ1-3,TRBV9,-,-,TGTGCCAGCAGCGCCTCAAGGGCTGGAAACACCATATATTTT,CASSASRAGNTIYF
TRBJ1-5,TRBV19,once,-,TGTGCCAGTAGTACATTACAGGGTTCAAGCAATCAGCCCCAGCATTTT,CASSTLQGSSNQPQHF
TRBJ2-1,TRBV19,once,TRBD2,TGTGCCAGTAGTATAGCTAGCGGGGGTTACAATGAGCAGTTCTTC,CASSIASGGYNEQFF
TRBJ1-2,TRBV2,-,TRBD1,TGTGCCAGCAGTGAAGCCGGGACAGCTAACTATGGCTACACCTTC,CASSEAGTANYGYTF
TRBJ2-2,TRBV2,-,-,TGTGCCAGCAGGATTGACACCGGGGAGCTGTTTTTT,CASRIDTGELFF
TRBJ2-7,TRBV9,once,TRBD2,TGTGCCAGCAGCGTAGACCCTAGCGGGTCCTCCTACGAGCAGTACTTC,CASSVDPSGSSYEQYF
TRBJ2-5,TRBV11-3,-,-,TGTGCCAGCAGCTTAGTAGCGGAAGAGACCCAGTACTTC,CASSLVAEETQYF
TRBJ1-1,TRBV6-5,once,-,TGTGCCAGCAGTTATGAGTCGAACACTGAAGCTTTCTTT,CASSYESNTEAFF
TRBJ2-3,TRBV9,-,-,TGTGCCAGCAGCGCCCGGGACTCGCGAGATACGCAGTATTTT,CASSARDSRDTQYF
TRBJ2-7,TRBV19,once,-,TGTGCCAGTAGTATAGATCTATCGGGCGAGCAGTACTTC,CASSIDLSGEQYF
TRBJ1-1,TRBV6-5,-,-,TGTGCCAGCCGGGACGCGGGGGCCGGAAGCACTGAAGCTTTCTTT,CASRDAGAGSTEAFF
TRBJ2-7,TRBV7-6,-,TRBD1,TGTGCCAGCAGCTCCCCCGGGACAGGGGGCCGCGAGCAGTACTTC,CASSSPGTGGREQYF
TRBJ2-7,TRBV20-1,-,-,TGCAGTGCTAGTGCACCACAGACGTCCTCCTACGAGCAGTACTTC,CSASAPQTSSYEQYF
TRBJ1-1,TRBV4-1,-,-,TGCGCCAGCAGCCAAGGGGATGGAGGGGGGCCGATGAACACTGAAGCTTTCTTT,CASSQGDGGGPMNTEAFF
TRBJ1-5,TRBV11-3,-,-,TGTGCCAGCAGCTCGAGAAGGGGATATAGCAATCAGCCCCAGCATTTT,CASSSRRGYSNQPQHF
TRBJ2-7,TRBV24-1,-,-,TGTGCCACCAGTGATTCCGGTAGCTCCTACGAGCAGTACTTC,CATSDSGSSYEQYF
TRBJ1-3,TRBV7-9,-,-,TGTGCCAGCAGCCCCACGACAGCCTCTGGAAACACCATATATTTT,CASSPTTASGNTIYF
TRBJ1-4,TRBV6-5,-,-,TGTGCCAGCAGAAGACACCCAACTAATGAAAAACTGTTTTTT,CASRRHPTNEKLFF
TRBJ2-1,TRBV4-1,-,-,TGCGCCAGCAGCCAAGATGGCGGAGGGGTAATCTATGAGCAGTTCTTC,CASSQDGGGVIYEQFF
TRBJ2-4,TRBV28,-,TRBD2,TGTGCCAGCAGTCCCGGGGGGGCCCGCAAAAACATTCAGTACTTC,CASSPGGARKNIQYF
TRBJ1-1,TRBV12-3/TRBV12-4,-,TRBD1,TGTGCCAGCCGACAGGGGGGCACTGAAGCTTTCTTT,CASRQGGTEAFF
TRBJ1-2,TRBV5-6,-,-,TGTGCCAGCAGCCTGGAGCCCAATTCTAACTATGGCTACACCTTC,CASSLEPNSNYGYTF
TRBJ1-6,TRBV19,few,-,TGTGCCAGTCGCGAGAGATATAATTCACCCCTCCACTTT,CASRERYNSPLHF
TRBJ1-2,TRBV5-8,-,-,TGTGCCAGCAGCTTGGCCTTGGTATACACCTTC,CASSLALVYTF
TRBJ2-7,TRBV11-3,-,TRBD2,TGTGCCAGCAGCTCCGGGACTAGCGGGAGTCCTTCCTACGAGCAGTACTTC,CASSSGTSGSPSYEQYF
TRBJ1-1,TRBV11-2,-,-,TGTGCCAGCAGCCCTACCTTGAAAAGGGCTTTCTTT,CASSPTLKRAFF
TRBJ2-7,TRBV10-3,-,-,TGTGCCATCAGGTCGGTCGAAGCGCGAGGCGAGCAGTACTTC,CAIRSVEARGEQYF
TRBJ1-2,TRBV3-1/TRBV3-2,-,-,TGTGCCAGCAGCCCCTTGGCCCCACCACACTTTGACTACACCTTC,CASSPLAPPHFDYTF
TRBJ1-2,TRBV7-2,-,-,TGTGCCAGCAGCTTATTTCCTGGGCCTTATGGCTACACCTTC,CASSLFPGPYGYTF
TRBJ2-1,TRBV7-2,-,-,TGTGCCAGCAGCTTAGAGCCTGATAATGAGCAGTTCTTC,CASSLEPDNEQFF
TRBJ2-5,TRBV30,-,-,TGTGCCTGGATTGGCGGACAAGAGACCCAGTACTTC,CAWIGGQETQYF
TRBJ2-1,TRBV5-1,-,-,TGCGCCAGCAGGTCGGGCCAGAAACTAGGGGATGAGCAGTTCTTC,CASRSGQKLGDEQFF
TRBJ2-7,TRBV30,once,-,TGTGCCTTCAATTGGGGTCCCACCTACGAGCAGTACTTC,CAFNWGPTYEQYF
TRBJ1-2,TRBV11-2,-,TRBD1,TGTGCCAGCAGCTTAGCCACAGGGAGGGGGCTAGGTGGCTACACCTTC,CASSLATGRGLGGYTF
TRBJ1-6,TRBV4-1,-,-,TGCGCCAGCAGCCAAGCTGGGCTCCCTTCTAATTCACCCCTCCACTTT,CASSQAGLPSNSPLHF
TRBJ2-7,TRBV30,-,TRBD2,TGTGCCTGGGGGGGACTAGGGGTCAGCGAGCAGTACTTC,CAWGGLGVSEQYF
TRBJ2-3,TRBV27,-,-,TGTGCCAGCAGTTTCGGGACTGTAGCAGATACGCAGTATTTT,CASSFGTVADTQYF
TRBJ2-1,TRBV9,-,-,TGTGCCAGCAGCGTAAGCATAAGCTCCTACAATGAGCAGTTCTTC,CASSVSISSYNEQFF
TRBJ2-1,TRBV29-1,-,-,TGCAGCGTTGAAGGGGGATTAGGGAGCCGCTACAATGAGCAGTTCTTC,CSVEGGLGSRYNEQFF